The present T cell receptor beta chain was sequenced within a study of shared clonotypes between healthy human individuals. Study overall: Each donor had three CD4 naive, three CD4 memory, two CD8 naive and one CD8 memory plate.

Comment on this clone: Antigen: not known.

Data came from immunoSEQ multiplex PCR; TCRdb stores just in-frame clones and leaves some out. The table records 2 million to 3 million clones, under 95% of them present only once. Notes on the study in general: With a few donors compared, 4% to 5% of naive CD4 clonotypes were shared.

Germline V CDR1 and CDR2: LNHDA, SQIVND (reference sequence). The CDR3 spans 15 residues. Trimming took 5 bases from V and 3 from J, leaving 17 bases between them. CD4+ cells were split into CD45RA+ naive and CD45RA-negative memory subsets. Sequenced: naive CD4+ T cells from PBMCs. Indicated subset: CD45RA+ positively selected. The chain recombines TRBV19 with TRBJ2-7; perhaps D is TRBD1 or TRBD2 (7 bases each). This clonotype was obtained from a man between 18 and 35 years old in good health. Some clones in this sample may be carry-over from other donors' samples. The CDR3: CASSGQGGRIYEQYF. CDR3 nucleotide sequence: TGTGCCAGTAGTGGTCAGGGGGGGCGAATCTACGAGCAGTACTTC.